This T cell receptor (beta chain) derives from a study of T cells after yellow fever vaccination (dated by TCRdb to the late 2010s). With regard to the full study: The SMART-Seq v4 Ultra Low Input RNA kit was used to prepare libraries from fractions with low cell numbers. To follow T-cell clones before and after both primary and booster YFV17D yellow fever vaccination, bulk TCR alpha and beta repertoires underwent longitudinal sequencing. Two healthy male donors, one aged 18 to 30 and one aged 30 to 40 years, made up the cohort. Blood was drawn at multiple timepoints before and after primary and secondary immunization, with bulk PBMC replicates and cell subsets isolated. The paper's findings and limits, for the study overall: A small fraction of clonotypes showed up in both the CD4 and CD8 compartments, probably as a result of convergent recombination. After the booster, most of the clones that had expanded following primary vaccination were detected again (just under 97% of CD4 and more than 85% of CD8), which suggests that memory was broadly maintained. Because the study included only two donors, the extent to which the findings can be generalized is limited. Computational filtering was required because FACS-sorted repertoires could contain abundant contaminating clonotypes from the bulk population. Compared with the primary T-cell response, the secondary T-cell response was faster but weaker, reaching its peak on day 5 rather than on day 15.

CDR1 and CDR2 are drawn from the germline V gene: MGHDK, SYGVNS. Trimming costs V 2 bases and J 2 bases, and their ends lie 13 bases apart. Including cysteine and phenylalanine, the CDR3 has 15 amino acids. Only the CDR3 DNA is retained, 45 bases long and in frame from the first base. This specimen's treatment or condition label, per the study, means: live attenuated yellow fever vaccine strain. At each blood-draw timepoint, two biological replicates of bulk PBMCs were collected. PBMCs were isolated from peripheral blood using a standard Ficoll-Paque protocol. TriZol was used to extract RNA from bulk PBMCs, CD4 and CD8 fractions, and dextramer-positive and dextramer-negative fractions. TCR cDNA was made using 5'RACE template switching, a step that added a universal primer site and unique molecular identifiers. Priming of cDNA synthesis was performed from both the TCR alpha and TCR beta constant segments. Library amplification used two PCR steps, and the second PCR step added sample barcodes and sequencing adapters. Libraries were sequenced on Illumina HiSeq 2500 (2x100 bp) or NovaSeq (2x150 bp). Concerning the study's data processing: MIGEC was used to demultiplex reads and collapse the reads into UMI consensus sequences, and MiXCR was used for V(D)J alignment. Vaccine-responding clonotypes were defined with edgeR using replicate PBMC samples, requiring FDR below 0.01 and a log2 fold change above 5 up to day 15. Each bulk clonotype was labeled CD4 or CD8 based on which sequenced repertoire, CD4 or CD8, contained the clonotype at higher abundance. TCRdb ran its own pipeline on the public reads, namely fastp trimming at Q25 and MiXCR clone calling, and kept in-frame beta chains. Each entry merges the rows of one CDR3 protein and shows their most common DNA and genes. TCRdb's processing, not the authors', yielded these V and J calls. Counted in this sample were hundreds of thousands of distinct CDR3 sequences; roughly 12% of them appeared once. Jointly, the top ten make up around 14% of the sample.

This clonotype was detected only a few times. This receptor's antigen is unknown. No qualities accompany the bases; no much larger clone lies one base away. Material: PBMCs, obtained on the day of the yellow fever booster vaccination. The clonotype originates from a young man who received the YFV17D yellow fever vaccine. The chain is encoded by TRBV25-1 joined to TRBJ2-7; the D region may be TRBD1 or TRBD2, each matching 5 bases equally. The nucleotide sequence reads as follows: TGTGCCAGCAGTGAAGGGACGGGTCGTACCTACGAGCAGTACTTC. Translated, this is CASSEGTGRTYEQYF.